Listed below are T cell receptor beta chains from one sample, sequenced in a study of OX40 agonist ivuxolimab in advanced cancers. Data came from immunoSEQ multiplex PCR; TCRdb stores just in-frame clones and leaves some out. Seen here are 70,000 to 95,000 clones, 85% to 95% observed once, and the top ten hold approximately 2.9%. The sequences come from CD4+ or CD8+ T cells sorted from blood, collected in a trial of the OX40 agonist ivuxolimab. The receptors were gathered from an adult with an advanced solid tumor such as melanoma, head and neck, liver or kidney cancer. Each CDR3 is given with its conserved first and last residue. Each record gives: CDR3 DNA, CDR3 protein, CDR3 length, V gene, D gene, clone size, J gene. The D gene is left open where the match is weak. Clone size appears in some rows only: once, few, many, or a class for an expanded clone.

cdr3_nt: TGTGCCAGCAGACAGGGGAACGCTGAAGCTTTCTTT
cdr3_aa: CASRQGNAEAFF
cdr3_length: 12
v_call: TRBV6-5
d_call: TRBD1
clone_size: -
j_call: TRBJ1-1

cdr3_nt: TGTGCCAGCAGCCAAGTTAGCGATGGTTACAATGAGCAGTTCTTC
cdr3_aa: CASSQVSDGYNEQFF
cdr3_length: 15
v_call: TRBV4-2
d_call: -
clone_size: once
j_call: TRBJ2-1

cdr3_nt: TGCGCCAGCAGCTTGGTTGGCATCGTTCGGGAGACCCAGTACTTC
cdr3_aa: CASSLVGIVRETQYF
cdr3_length: 15
v_call: TRBV5-1
d_call: -
clone_size: -
j_call: TRBJ2-5

cdr3_nt: TGTGCCAGCAGTTACAGACCGGGACTAGTCCACAATGAGCAGTTCTTC
cdr3_aa: CASSYRPGLVHNEQFF
cdr3_length: 16
v_call: TRBV6-5
d_call: TRBD2
clone_size: -
j_call: TRBJ2-1

cdr3_nt: TGTGCCAGCAGCTTAGGTACCACCTACGAGCAGTACTTC
cdr3_aa: CASSLGTTYEQYF
cdr3_length: 13
v_call: TRBV13
d_call: -
clone_size: -
j_call: TRBJ2-7

cdr3_nt: TGCAGCGTTGATACCTCCAACGTCCTGACTTTC
cdr3_aa: CSVDTSNVLTF
cdr3_length: 11
v_call: TRBV29-1
d_call: -
clone_size: once
j_call: TRBJ2-6

cdr3_nt: TGTGCCAGCAGTGCCGTTAATTACTACGAGCAGTACTTC
cdr3_aa: CASSAVNYYEQYF
cdr3_length: 13
v_call: TRBV2
d_call: -
clone_size: -
j_call: TRBJ2-7

cdr3_nt: TGTGCCAGCAGTCCCTCAGTGGGGGAAGAGACCCAGTACTTC
cdr3_aa: CASSPSVGEETQYF
cdr3_length: 14
v_call: TRBV28
d_call: -
clone_size: -
j_call: TRBJ2-5

cdr3_nt: TGTGCCAGAGGGGGGCCCGGGGAGCTGTTTTTT
cdr3_aa: CARGGPGELFF
cdr3_length: 11
v_call: TRBV2
d_call: -
clone_size: -
j_call: TRBJ2-2

cdr3_nt: TGTGCCAGCAGCGCGAGGGGTGCTGAAGCTTTCTTT
cdr3_aa: CASSARGAEAFF
cdr3_length: 12
v_call: TRBV9
d_call: -
clone_size: few
j_call: TRBJ1-1

cdr3_nt: TGTGCCGGCGGGCTAGCGGGGGCCAACTACGAGCAGTACTTC
cdr3_aa: CAGGLAGANYEQYF
cdr3_length: 14
v_call: TRBV27
d_call: TRBD2
clone_size: -
j_call: TRBJ2-7

cdr3_nt: TGTGCCAGAACAGCAGGTATGAACACTGAAGCTTTCTTT
cdr3_aa: CARTAGMNTEAFF
cdr3_length: 13
v_call: TRBV2
d_call: -
clone_size: -
j_call: TRBJ1-1

cdr3_nt: TGTGCCAGCAGCCCTGGACTAGCAGACACAGATACGCAGTATTTT
cdr3_aa: CASSPGLADTDTQYF
cdr3_length: 15
v_call: TRBV6-1
d_call: TRBD2
clone_size: -
j_call: TRBJ2-3

cdr3_nt: TGTGCCAGCAGCCCAAACAACAATGAGCAGTTCTTC
cdr3_aa: CASSPNNNEQFF
cdr3_length: 12
v_call: TRBV9
d_call: -
clone_size: few
j_call: TRBJ2-1

cdr3_nt: TGTGCCAGCAGCTCCCCCGGGACAGGGGGTACGAACACCGGGGAGCTGTTTTTT
cdr3_aa: CASSSPGTGGTNTGELFF
cdr3_length: 18
v_call: TRBV9
d_call: TRBD1
clone_size: once
j_call: TRBJ2-2

cdr3_nt: TGCGCCAGCAGCTCCGGGACAGGGCCCTACAATGAGCAGTTCTTC
cdr3_aa: CASSSGTGPYNEQFF
cdr3_length: 15
v_call: TRBV4-1
d_call: TRBD1
clone_size: -
j_call: TRBJ2-1

cdr3_nt: TGTGCCAGCAGTTTCTTAGGCGGGACAGGGATATACGAGCAGTACTTC
cdr3_aa: CASSFLGGTGIYEQYF
cdr3_length: 16
v_call: TRBV28
d_call: TRBD1
clone_size: -
j_call: TRBJ2-7

cdr3_nt: TGTGCCAGCAGTTTTGGGGGGGGCTGGGAGACCCAGTACTTC
cdr3_aa: CASSFGGGWETQYF
cdr3_length: 14
v_call: TRBV27
d_call: -
clone_size: -
j_call: TRBJ2-5

cdr3_nt: TGTGCCAGCAGCGAGGAAACAGTCCCCACTGAAGCTTTCTTT
cdr3_aa: CASSEETVPTEAFF
cdr3_length: 14
v_call: TRBV9
d_call: -
clone_size: -
j_call: TRBJ1-1

cdr3_nt: TGCGCCAGCAGCTTGATTCGGAGCGACAACACTGAAGCTTTCTTT
cdr3_aa: CASSLIRSDNTEAFF
cdr3_length: 15
v_call: TRBV5-1
d_call: -
clone_size: once
j_call: TRBJ1-1

cdr3_nt: TGTGCCAGCAGTGAGTTTCTGGGCTCCTACGAGCAGTACTTC
cdr3_aa: CASSEFLGSYEQYF
cdr3_length: 14
v_call: TRBV6-1
d_call: -
clone_size: -
j_call: TRBJ2-7

cdr3_nt: TGTGCCAGCAGCTTAGCCGGGACTACCTACGAGCAGTACTTC
cdr3_aa: CASSLAGTTYEQYF
cdr3_length: 14
v_call: TRBV7-2
d_call: TRBD2
clone_size: once
j_call: TRBJ2-7

cdr3_nt: TGTGCCAGCAGCGTCGCCCCCGACGGATCCTACAATGAGCAGTTCTTC
cdr3_aa: CASSVAPDGSYNEQFF
cdr3_length: 16
v_call: TRBV9
d_call: -
clone_size: -
j_call: TRBJ2-1

cdr3_nt: TGTGCCAGCAGTGAAGGCTCTTTAGGTCTTGGTGGCTACACCTTC
cdr3_aa: CASSEGSLGLGGYTF
cdr3_length: 15
v_call: TRBV2
d_call: -
clone_size: -
j_call: TRBJ1-2

cdr3_nt: TGCGCCAGCAGCCAAGCGGACGGCTACGAGCAGTACTTC
cdr3_aa: CASSQADGYEQYF
cdr3_length: 13
v_call: TRBV4-1
d_call: -
clone_size: -
j_call: TRBJ2-7

cdr3_nt: TGTGCCAGCGTGGGGGGGCCATACGAGCAGTACTTC
cdr3_aa: CASVGGPYEQYF
cdr3_length: 12
v_call: TRBV6-1
d_call: -
clone_size: -
j_call: TRBJ2-7

cdr3_nt: TGCGCCAGCAGCTTGGAAGCGGGAGTCCTCGATACGCAGTATTTT
cdr3_aa: CASSLEAGVLDTQYF
cdr3_length: 15
v_call: TRBV5-1
d_call: TRBD2
clone_size: -
j_call: TRBJ2-3

cdr3_nt: TGTGCCAGCAGCCAGTACAGAAAAACTGAAGCTTTCTTT
cdr3_aa: CASSQYRKTEAFF
cdr3_length: 13
v_call: TRBV14
d_call: -
clone_size: -
j_call: TRBJ1-1

cdr3_nt: TGTGCCAGCAGTTTAATGGCAGGGACCGCTAGCTATGGCTACACCTTC
cdr3_aa: CASSLMAGTASYGYTF
cdr3_length: 16
v_call: TRBV27
d_call: -
clone_size: -
j_call: TRBJ1-2

cdr3_nt: TGTGCCAGCAGCTTAATGTCGGGAAACAATGAGCAGTTCTTC
cdr3_aa: CASSLMSGNNEQFF
cdr3_length: 14
v_call: TRBV7-3
d_call: -
clone_size: -
j_call: TRBJ2-1

cdr3_nt: TGTGCCAGCAGCTCAGACTATCGACAGGGCTATGGCTACACCTTC
cdr3_aa: CASSSDYRQGYGYTF
cdr3_length: 15
v_call: TRBV7-8
d_call: TRBD1
clone_size: -
j_call: TRBJ1-2

cdr3_nt: TGTGCCAGTAGTATCACTAGCGGGCAAGAGACCCAGTACTTC
cdr3_aa: CASSITSGQETQYF
cdr3_length: 14
v_call: TRBV19
d_call: TRBD2
clone_size: -
j_call: TRBJ2-5

cdr3_nt: TGTGCCAGCAGTTTAGGGGGAGGAGGGTACACTGAAGCTTTCTTT
cdr3_aa: CASSLGGGGYTEAFF
cdr3_length: 15
v_call: TRBV27
d_call: -
clone_size: -
j_call: TRBJ1-1

cdr3_nt: TGTGCCAGCAGTACAAACAGGGATCAGCCCCAGCATTTT
cdr3_aa: CASSTNRDQPQHF
cdr3_length: 13
v_call: TRBV6-5
d_call: -
clone_size: -
j_call: TRBJ1-5

cdr3_nt: TGCGCCAGCAGTTCGGGAGCGAACAATGAGCAGTTCTTC
cdr3_aa: CASSSGANNEQFF
cdr3_length: 13
v_call: TRBV10-2
d_call: -
clone_size: -
j_call: TRBJ2-1

cdr3_nt: TGTGCCAGCAGTTTATTTGGGGGAACTGGAGCTTTCTTT
cdr3_aa: CASSLFGGTGAFF
cdr3_length: 13
v_call: TRBV27
d_call: -
clone_size: -
j_call: TRBJ1-1

cdr3_nt: TGCGCCAGCAGCTCGGGTTATTTGGGCGAGCAGTACTTC
cdr3_aa: CASSSGYLGEQYF
cdr3_length: 13
v_call: TRBV5-1
d_call: -
clone_size: -
j_call: TRBJ2-7

cdr3_nt: TGTGCTAGTGGTTCGATGAAGCGGGGGATTACTTTCTCACAGTTCTTC
cdr3_aa: CASGSMKRGITFSQFF
cdr3_length: 16
v_call: TRBV12-5
d_call: TRBD2
clone_size: -
j_call: TRBJ2-1

cdr3_nt: TGTGCCAGCAGCCTCGCGCCCGGCTCTGGGGAGCTGTTTTTT
cdr3_aa: CASSLAPGSGELFF
cdr3_length: 14
v_call: TRBV4-2
d_call: -
clone_size: -
j_call: TRBJ2-2

cdr3_nt: TGTGCCAGCAAGCTTACAGGGGATCCCGGGGAGCTGTTTTTT
cdr3_aa: CASKLTGDPGELFF
cdr3_length: 14
v_call: TRBV7-6
d_call: TRBD1
clone_size: -
j_call: TRBJ2-2

cdr3_nt: TGTGCCAGCAGCCCGTGGACAGGGTTCACTGAAGCTTTCTTT
cdr3_aa: CASSPWTGFTEAFF
cdr3_length: 14
v_call: TRBV7-8
d_call: TRBD1
clone_size: once
j_call: TRBJ1-1

cdr3_nt: TGTGCCTGGAGTGAGACTAGCGGGGACACAGATACGCAGTATTTT
cdr3_aa: CAWSETSGDTDTQYF
cdr3_length: 15
v_call: TRBV30
d_call: TRBD2
clone_size: -
j_call: TRBJ2-3

cdr3_nt: TGTGCCAGCAGCCCCTTTTTCACAGATACGCAGTATTTT
cdr3_aa: CASSPFFTDTQYF
cdr3_length: 13
v_call: TRBV13
d_call: -
clone_size: -
j_call: TRBJ2-3

cdr3_nt: TGTGCCTGGTCAAGGAGGGTAAAAGATCCTTCATATCGTAGCAATCAGCCCCAGCATTTT
cdr3_aa: CAWSRRVKDPSYRSNQPQHF
cdr3_length: 20
v_call: TRBV30
d_call: -
clone_size: -
j_call: TRBJ1-5

cdr3_nt: TGCGCCAGCAGCTTGGGCCAGAGCTGGGAGCAGTACTTC
cdr3_aa: CASSLGQSWEQYF
cdr3_length: 13
v_call: TRBV5-1
d_call: -
clone_size: -
j_call: TRBJ2-7

cdr3_nt: TGTGCCAGCAAGGTGGACGGACTAGCGATGAATGAGCAGTTCTTC
cdr3_aa: CASKVDGLAMNEQFF
cdr3_length: 15
v_call: TRBV2
d_call: TRBD2
clone_size: -
j_call: TRBJ2-1